This TCR beta chain was sequenced for a study of blood T cell repertoires in COVID-19. As handled by the study authors: Reference gene primer amplification in the assay estimated nucleated cell counts. Sequencing was performed with immunoSEQ multiplex PCR; in TCRdb, only in-frame clones are kept and a portion is missing. V, J and clone size were drawn from that table, and D and trimming were deduced from the DNA. The table lists roughly 50,000 clones, around 92% of them singletons. This clone has only a few counts. Trimming took 1 base from V and 1 from J, leaving 5 bases between them. Germline CDR1 reads ENHRY; CDR2 reads SYGVKD. This CDR3 region has 14 residues.

V usage is TRBV10-3 and J usage is TRBJ1-5; D gene unclear. The receptor's source is a man over 45 with active COVID-19. The sample taken for sequencing was peripheral blood. The CDR3 sequence: CAISELASNQPQHF. The CDR3 DNA reads as TGTGCCATCAGTGAGTTAGCCAGCAATCAGCCCCAGCATTTT.